A selection of T cell receptor beta chains follows, all from one sample in a study of shared clonotypes between healthy human individuals. TCRdb keeps only in-frame clones here, not all; method: immunoSEQ multiplex PCR. The table has about 1.4 million clones, more than 95% seen once. The specimen sequenced was naive CD4+ T cells sorted from blood. These receptors were obtained from a young man in good health. CDR3s include the opening cysteine and the closing phenylalanine or tryptophan. The D gene is left open where the match is weak. Only part of the rows carry a size: once, few, many, or a class if the clone is expanded.

size: .; D: TRBD2; V: TRBV10-2; J: TRBJ2-1; DNA: TGCGCCACCAGGACTAGCGGGGGCCTCTACAATGAGCAGTTCTTC; CDR3: CATRTSGGLYNEQFF
size: .; D: .; V: TRBV27; J: TRBJ2-4; DNA: TGTGCCAGCAGTTTAGCGAGGGGGGGGCATATGAACATTCAGTACTTC; CDR3: CASSLARGGHMNIQYF
size: .; D: TRBD2; V: TRBV19; J: TRBJ2-7; DNA: TGTGCCAGTAGTCCCCGGACTAGCGGGCCCTACGAGCAGTACTTC; CDR3: CASSPRTSGPYEQYF
size: .; D: .; V: TRBV29-1; J: TRBJ2-5; DNA: TGCAGCGTTGAAGTAGTAGAGACCCAGTACTTC; CDR3: CSVEVVETQYF
size: .; D: .; V: TRBV19; J: TRBJ1-5; DNA: TGTGCCAGTAGTATACTCGATCAGCCCCAGCATTTT; CDR3: CASSILDQPQHF
size: .; D: .; V: TRBV27; J: TRBJ2-1; DNA: TGTGCCAGCAGTCCTCGGGAGAGGAACAATGAGCAGTTCTTC; CDR3: CASSPRERNNEQFF
size: .; D: TRBD2; V: TRBV9; J: TRBJ2-3; DNA: TGTGCCAGCAGCATCCGACTAGCGGGGGGCACAGATACGCAGTATTTT; CDR3: CASSIRLAGGTDTQYF
size: .; D: .; V: TRBV19; J: TRBJ2-7; DNA: TGTGCCAGTAGTATAGTTGGGGGGCGCGAGTACTTC; CDR3: CASSIVGGREYF
size: .; D: .; V: TRBV2; J: TRBJ1-5; DNA: TGTGCCAGTGGGCCTAACCTGGCTAATCAGCCCCAGCATTTT; CDR3: CASGPNLANQPQHF
size: .; D: .; V: TRBV5-5; J: TRBJ1-4; DNA: TGTGCCAGCAGCTCAACTAATGAAAAACTGTTTTTT; CDR3: CASSSTNEKLFF
size: .; D: .; V: TRBV18; J: TRBJ1-5; DNA: TGTGCCAGCTCACCACCGGCCAGGAAGGATGGCAATCAGCCCCAGCATTTT; CDR3: CASSPPARKDGNQPQHF
size: .; D: .; V: TRBV10-1; J: TRBJ1-2; DNA: TGCGCCAGCAGTGAAGGGGGTTCAAGAGGCTACACCTTC; CDR3: CASSEGGSRGYTF
size: once; D: TRBD2; V: TRBV7-2; J: TRBJ2-3; DNA: TGTGCCAGCAGCTCTAGCGGGAAAAATACGCAGTATTTT; CDR3: CASSSSGKNTQYF
size: .; D: .; V: TRBV5-1; J: TRBJ2-7; DNA: TGCGCCAGCAGCCCTACGGGGTTATCCTACGAGCAGTACTTC; CDR3: CASSPTGLSYEQYF
size: once; D: .; V: TRBV5-1; J: TRBJ2-5; DNA: TGCGCCAGCAGCTTCGGGGGAGGAGAGACCCAGTACTTC; CDR3: CASSFGGGETQYF
size: .; D: TRBD1; V: TRBV5-4; J: TRBJ1-4; DNA: TGTGCCAGCAGCCGGGGACAGGGGGATTTGAAGGAAAAACTGTTTTTT; CDR3: CASSRGQGDLKEKLFF
size: .; D: .; V: TRBV5-1; J: TRBJ2-1; DNA: TGCGCCAGCAGCTTGATAAGCGCGAGCTCCTACAATGAGCAGTTCTTC; CDR3: CASSLISASSYNEQFF
size: .; D: .; V: TRBV5-4; J: TRBJ1-1; DNA: TGTGCCAGCAGCTTGGCCCGGGCGGGAGGGACTGAAGCTTTCTTT; CDR3: CASSLARAGGTEAFF
size: .; D: .; V: TRBV6-5; J: TRBJ2-7; DNA: TGTGCCAGCAGTCACGACAGTTTGGGATCCGAGCAGTACTTC; CDR3: CASSHDSLGSEQYF
size: .; D: .; V: TRBV28; J: TRBJ2-7; DNA: TGTGCCAGCGGGTCAGGGATCCGCGAGCAGTACTTC; CDR3: CASGSGIREQYF
size: .; D: TRBD1; V: TRBV5-1; J: TRBJ2-5; DNA: TGCGCCAGCAGCCCCACCGGGACAGGGGGCCCCGTAAGGGAGACCCAGTACTTC; CDR3: CASSPTGTGGPVRETQYF
size: .; D: .; V: TRBV4-3; J: TRBJ1-1; DNA: TGCGCCAGCAGCCAAGAGGAGGGACTGAACACTGAAGCTTTCTTT; CDR3: CASSQEEGLNTEAFF
size: .; D: TRBD1; V: TRBV19; J: TRBJ2-2; DNA: TGTGCCAGTAGTGTTCGGACAGGGGGCTCGGGCGATACCGGGGAGCTGTTTTTT; CDR3: CASSVRTGGSGDTGELFF
size: .; D: .; V: TRBV2; J: TRBJ2-7; DNA: TGTGCCAGCAGTGATCTGACAGGCCGCTACGAGCAGTACTTC; CDR3: CASSDLTGRYEQYF
size: .; D: .; V: TRBV7-9; J: TRBJ2-7; DNA: TGTGCCAGCAGCTTAGTTGACGGACCCTACGAGCAGTACTTC; CDR3: CASSLVDGPYEQYF
size: .; D: TRBD2; V: TRBV5-1; J: TRBJ2-2; DNA: TGCGCCAGCAGCAGGGGACTAGCTATGAACACCGGGGAGCTGTTTTTT; CDR3: CASSRGLAMNTGELFF
size: .; D: TRBD2; V: TRBV5-1; J: TRBJ2-1; DNA: TGCGCCAGCAGCTCCATCAGCGGGAGTTTGAATGAGCAGTTCTTC; CDR3: CASSSISGSLNEQFF
size: .; D: .; V: TRBV5-4; J: TRBJ2-5; DNA: TGTGCCAGCAGCTCCGAGGGGCTGCAAGAGACCCAGTACTTC; CDR3: CASSSEGLQETQYF
size: .; D: .; V: TRBV7-9; J: TRBJ2-5; DNA: TGTGCCAGCAGCTCAGAGGTTCGGACACAAGAGACCCAGTACTTC; CDR3: CASSSEVRTQETQYF